Detailed here is one T cell receptor beta chain. This CDR3 is built from 13 residues. V shed 9 bases and J 5 bases; nucleotides not matched to a gene: 7. This specimen belongs to a study of blood T cell repertoires in COVID-19. Using immunoSEQ multiplex PCR, the repertoire was profiled, and TCRdb retains in-frame clones only, with some absent. Of roughly 380,000 clones listed, more than 70% are singletons. Sequenced input: PBMCs or T cells enriched from blood (not recorded which). V usage is TRBV12-3 or TRBV12-4 and J usage is TRBJ2-1; 7 nucleotides line up with TRBD2. This clonotype was obtained from a man aged 25-45 years who had recovered from COVID-19. The CDR3 here is CASPKAGHNEQFF. The CDR3 nucleotides are TGTGCCAGTCCCAAAGCGGGGCACAATGAGCAGTTCTTC.